The 13 T cell receptor beta chains given below trace back to one sample, sequenced in a study of blood T cell repertoires in COVID-19. Assay used: immunoSEQ multiplex PCR; TCRdb lists only in-frame clones, some missing. Here the sample spans 350,000 to 400,000 clones, approximately 92% being singletons. Material: PBMCs or T cells enriched from blood (not recorded which). The receptor set was obtained from a man aged 18 to 30 who had recovered from COVID-19.

This sequence joins TRBV6-5 and TRBJ1-5, with D perhaps matching TRBD1 (5 bases). The CDR3 spans 13 residues. Germline-derived CDR1 and CDR2 are MNHEY and SVGAGI. Trimming removed 9 bases from V and 2 bases from J, with 11 bases in between. CDR3 loop: CASIQQGNQPQHF. In DNA form, the CDR3 reads TGTGCCAGTATTCAACAGGGCAATCAGCCCCAGCATTTT.

The J gene is TRBJ1-4, the V gene TRBV11-2, with D perhaps matching TRBD1 (5 bases). The ends were cut back, 5 bases at V and 7 bases at J, with 17 bases in the middle. The CDR3 has 15 residues. Germline CDR1 SGHAT, CDR2 FQNNGV. CDR3 sequence (DNA): TGTGCCAGCAGCGGTGGGAGGAGGGGAGGTGAAAAACTGTTTTTT. Its protein product is CASSGGRRGGEKLFF.

This chain links TRBV6-5 with TRBJ1-2, with 7 nucleotides matching TRBD1. The CDR3 is made up of 15 amino acids. The junction had 10 bases not matched to a gene; V was cut back by 2 bases and J by 7 bases. Germline lookup yields CDR1 MNHEY and CDR2 SVGAGI. CDR3 DNA sequence: TGTGCCAGCAGTTACCGGGACAGTAAAGCGTCTGGCTACACCTTC. Residues: CASSYRDSKASGYTF.

The genes are TRBV5-1 and TRBJ2-1; the match to TRBD1 covers 7 bases. Germline-derived CDR1 and CDR2 are SGHRS and YFSETQ. Trimming at V came to 3 bases and at J to 3 bases, leaving 18 bases not matched to a gene. The length of the CDR3 is 19 residues. The CDR3 loop is CASSSSWEPRDRFYNEQFF. For the CDR3, the DNA is TGCGCCAGCAGCTCCTCCTGGGAACCTCGGGACAGATTCTACAATGAGCAGTTCTTC.

This clone was seen only once. V gene TRBV18 combines with J gene TRBJ2-3; 7 bases map to TRBD2. The V segment lost 0 bases and the J segment 3 bases; nucleotides outside the gene matches: 3. CDR1 and CDR2 from the germline V gene are KGHSH and LQKENI. This CDR3 comprises 15 residues. CDR3: CASSPPGLTTDTQYF. CDR3 sequence (DNA): TGTGCCAGCTCACCACCGGGACTAACGACAGATACGCAGTATTTT. Using reference TRBV18 and TRBJ2-3 for the parts outside the CDR3, the full variable domain is NAGVMQNPRHLVRRRGQEARLRCSPMKGHSHVYWYRQLPEEGLKFMVYLQKENIIDESGMPKERFSAEFPKEGPSILRIQQVVRGDSAAYFCASSPPGLTTDTQYFGPGTRLTVL.

The chain employs TRBV28 and TRBJ1-5; perhaps TRBD1 as D (5 bases). This CDR3 region has 14 residues. Germline V lookup: CDR1 MDHEN, CDR2 SYDVKM. V lost 8 bases, J lost 6 bases, and 17 bases lay in between. The chain's CDR3 is CASFGAGVGQPQHF. CDR3 DNA sequence: TGTGCCAGCTTCGGGGCGGGGGTTGGTCAGCCCCAGCATTTT.

J is TRBJ2-5 and V is TRBV23-1; maybe TRBD1 (5 bases). TRBV23-1 is known as an ORF, though its function is uncertain. V was cut by 1 base and J by 2 bases, with 17 bases left in between. The CDR3 is made up of 17 amino acids. CDR3 bases: TGCGCCAGCAGTCAATTGGAGCTATTGGGGCAACAAGAGACCCAGTACTTC. Translation gives CASSQLELLGQQETQYF.

This rearrangement joins TRBV2 to TRBJ1-6; 7 bases align to TRBD1. Germline V gene data show CDR1 as SNHLY and CDR2 as FYNNEI. The CDR3 runs 15 residues. Losses at the gene ends were 6 bases for V and 7 bases for J; bases not matched to a gene: 9. Here the CDR3 DNA reads TGTGCCAGCAGCGTGGGACAGAGCCTAAATTCACCCCTCCACTTT. Its translation: CASSVGQSLNSPLHF.

The chain recombines TRBV7-9 with TRBJ1-2; TRBD1 matches at 8 bases. Looked up from germline, CDR1 is SEHNR and CDR2 is FQNEAQ (reference sequence). This CDR3 has 13 residues. The V segment lost 5 bases and the J segment 7 bases; nucleotides outside the gene matches: 6. The CDR3 reads CASSPGTGIGYTF. CDR3 bases: TGTGCCAGCAGCCCTGGGACAGGTATTGGCTACACCTTC.

As DNA, the CDR3 is TGCGCCAGCAGCCCGGGACTAGCGGGGGGTACCGGAGATACGCAGTATTTT. It specifies CASSPGLAGGTGDTQYF. V usage is TRBV5-1 and J usage is TRBJ2-3; TRBD2 matches 15 bases. The CDR3 length is 17 residues. Trimming took 4 bases from V and 5 from J; bases not matched to a gene: 8. Looked up from germline, CDR1 is SGHRS and CDR2 is YFSETQ. Using reference TRBV5-1 and TRBJ2-3 for the parts outside the CDR3, the full variable domain is KAGVTQTPRYLIKTRGQQVTLSCSPISGHRSVSWYQQTPGQGLQFLFEYFSETQRNKGNFPGRFSGRQFSNSRSEMNVSTLELGDSALYLCASSPGLAGGTGDTQYFGPGTRLTVL.

This rearrangement joins TRBV5-1 to TRBJ2-2; 12 positions agree with TRBD1. With 5 bases clipped from V and 0 bases from J, the junction kept 11 bases outside the gene matches. The length of the CDR3 is 19 residues. Germline lookup yields CDR1 SGHRS and CDR2 YFSETQ. The CDR3 loop is CASSPGTGGLNSNTGELFF. CDR3 bases: TGCGCCAGCAGTCCCGGGACAGGGGGCCTGAACTCGAACACCGGGGAGCTGTTTTTT.

This sequence joins TRBV18 and TRBJ2-4; 8 nucleotides match TRBD2. The trim removed 5 bases at V and 0 bases at J, leaving 3 bases unmatched. The germline gives CDR1 KGHSH, CDR2 LQKENI. The CDR3 has 15 residues. This CDR3 reads CASSRAGGAKNIQYF. CDR3 nucleotide sequence: TGTGCCAGCTCAAGGGCGGGGGGAGCCAAAAACATTCAGTACTTC.

The chain is built from TRBV6-5 and TRBJ1-1; weak D call: TRBD1 (6 bases). The CDR3 contains 13 residues. Per germline, CDR1 MNHEY and CDR2 SVGAGI. V gave up 5 bases and J gave up 1 base, with 8 bases separating them. CDR3 protein: CASSRGGNTEAFF. The CDR3 DNA is TGTGCCAGCAGTAGGGGGGGGAACACTGAAGCTTTCTTT.